A single sample is the source of the 11 T cell receptor beta chains below, sequenced in a study of T-cell reconstitution after alpha-beta-depleted transplantation in children. Unique molecular identifiers were incorporated into the prepared TCRbeta library. MiXCR, run by TCRdb on the PCR reads, gives a single entry per CDR3 protein. This table holds 700,000 to 950,000 distinct CDR3 sequences, 16% found once. The sample here was PBMCs, mostly from graft donor cells, taken 360 days after TCRalphabeta/CD19-depleted stem cell transplant. Every receptor here comes from a male patient between 10 and 17 years old who had a stem cell transplant for acute lymphoblastic leukemia, so the T cells may come from the graft donor.

This clonotype was observed a handful of times. The rearrangement links TRBV27 to TRBJ2-7, with TRBD2 matching over 7 bases. The CDR3 runs to 15 residues. Per the germline V gene, CDR1 is MNHEY and CDR2 is SMNVEV (reference sequence). The junction had 7 bases not matched to a gene; V was cut back by 5 bases and J by 0 bases. This chain's CDR3 is CASSERGFNSYEQYF. The CDR3 region has the DNA TGTGCCAGCAGTGAGCGGGGTTTTAACTCCTACGAGCAGTACTTC.

V gene TRBV20-1 combines with J gene TRBJ2-3; 13 bases are a match to TRBD2. Trimming removed 0 bases from V and 0 bases from J; junction bases left unmatched: 6. The CDR3 covers 18 residues. From germline, CDR1 is DFQATT and CDR2 SNEGSKA (reference sequence). The DNA of the CDR3 is TGCAGTGCTAGAGATTTTGGGACTAGCGGGACTAGCACAGATACGCAGTATTTT. This sequence encodes CSARDFGTSGTSTDTQYF.

This sequence joins TRBV9 and TRBJ2-5; maybe TRBD2 (6 bases). The CDR3 is 15 residues long. Trimming removed 2 bases at V and 1 base at J, with 12 bases between. The germline CDR1 and CDR2 sequences are SGDLS and YYNGEE. The CDR3 region is CASSVSTTSQETQYF. CDR3 coding DNA: TGTGCCAGCAGCGTGTCAACGACTAGCCAAGAGACCCAGTACTTC.

The CDR3 nucleotides are TGTGCCAGCAACAGGGGGCGCAATGAGCAGTTCTTC. It translates to CASNRGRNEQFF. This sequence joins TRBV7-9 and TRBJ2-1; TRBD1 matches at 9 bases. This CDR3 comprises 12 residues. The germline V gene encodes CDR1 SEHNR and CDR2 FQNEAQ (reference sequence). V gave up 7 bases and J gave up 6 bases; unmatched junction bases: 1.

This clonotype was picked up a small number of times. V is TRBV19 and J is TRBJ1-4, with D possibly matching TRBD1 (5 bases). V shed 5 bases and J shed 4 bases, with 17 bases lying between them. This CDR3 region has 16 residues. CDR1 is LNHDA, CDR2 SQIVND, per germline (reference sequence). CDR3 protein: CASSPGVGTGNEKLFF. The CDR3 nucleotides are TGTGCCAGTAGTCCCGGAGTCGGGACGGGTAATGAAAAACTGTTTTTT.

This clonotype was counted between two and nine times. This sequence joins TRBV28 and TRBJ2-1; 11 bases align to TRBD2. Germline-derived CDR1 and CDR2 are MDHEN and SYDVKM. There are 15 residues in the CDR3. The V segment lost 11 bases and the J segment 0 bases; nucleotides outside the gene matches: 6. The DNA for the CDR3 is TGTGCCGGAGGACTAGCGGGTCCCTCCTACAATGAGCAGTTCTTC. Its protein is CAGGLAGPSYNEQFF.

Only a few counts were recorded for this clonotype. The chain carries TRBV7-9 and TRBJ1-1, with TRBD1 matching over 7 bases. CDR3 length equals 15 residues. V gave up 3 bases and J gave up 3 bases; unmatched junction bases: 7. Per germline, CDR1 SEHNR and CDR2 FQNEAQ (reference sequence). CDR3 DNA: TGTGCCAGCAGCTTTAGGGGACAGCAGGACACTGAAGCTTTCTTT. Residues: CASSFRGQQDTEAFF.

With regard to this clonotype: The final CDR3 position lacks the conserved phenylalanine or tryptophan, pointing to a likely read error. J is TRBJ2-5 and V is TRBV28; D is perhaps TRBD2 (6 bases). Germline-derived CDR1 and CDR2 are MDHEN and SYDVKM. This CDR3 is built from 14 residues. Deletions cut 4 bases from V and 3 bases from J, with 12 bases between. CDR3 coding DNA: TGTGCCAGCAGTTCCAGACTAGTAGAAGAGACCCAGTACATC. This codes for CASSSRLVEETQYI.

This clonotype occurred a few times. The genes are TRBV11-2 and TRBJ1-3, with a possible D match to TRBD1 (6 bases). Between the trimmed V and J ends, which lost 6 bases and 0 bases, there was a span of 6 bases. CDR3 length: 13 amino acids. Germline V gene data show CDR1 as SGHAT and CDR2 as FQNNGV. CDR3: CASRTGSGNTIYF. Here the CDR3 DNA reads TGTGCCAGCAGGACAGGCTCTGGAAACACCATATATTTT.

The rearrangement uses TRBV3-1 and TRBJ2-7, with 9 bases fitting TRBD2. CDR1 LGHDT and CDR2 YNNKEL come from the germline V gene (reference sequence). This CDR3 is built from 15 residues. After removal of 11 bases from V and 7 bases from J, the junction contained 18 bases not matched to a gene. In DNA form, the CDR3 reads TGTGCCTGCTGCCCCCGAGCCGGACTAGCGAAAGAGCAGTACTTC. Translating it yields CACCPRAGLAKEQYF.

This clonotype was detected only a few times. V usage is TRBV15 and J usage is TRBJ2-7; D may be TRBD1 (6 bases). The CDR3 is 15 residues long. The V gene lost 5 bases and the J gene lost 1 base, with 15 bases spanning the gap. The V gene's germline CDR1 is LNHNV and CDR2 YYDKDF (reference sequence). The CDR3 sequence is CATSPTGNPSYEQYF. The CDR3 DNA reads TGTGCCACCAGCCCCACAGGGAATCCATCCTACGAGCAGTACTTC.